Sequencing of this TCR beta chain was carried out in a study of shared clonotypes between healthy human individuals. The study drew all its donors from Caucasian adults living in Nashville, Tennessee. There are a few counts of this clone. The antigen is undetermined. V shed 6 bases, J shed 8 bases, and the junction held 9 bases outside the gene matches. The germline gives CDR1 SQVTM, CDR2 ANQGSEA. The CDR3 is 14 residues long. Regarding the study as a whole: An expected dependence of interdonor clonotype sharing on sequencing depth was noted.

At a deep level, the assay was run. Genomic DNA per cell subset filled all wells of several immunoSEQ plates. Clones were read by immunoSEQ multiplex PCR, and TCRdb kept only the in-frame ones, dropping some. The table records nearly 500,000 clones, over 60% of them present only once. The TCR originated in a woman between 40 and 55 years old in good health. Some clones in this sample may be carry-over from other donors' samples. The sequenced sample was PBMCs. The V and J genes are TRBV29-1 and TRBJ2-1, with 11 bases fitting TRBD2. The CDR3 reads CSVRRLAGSDEQFF. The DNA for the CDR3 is TGCAGCGTCCGGAGACTAGCGGGAAGCGATGAGCAGTTCTTC.